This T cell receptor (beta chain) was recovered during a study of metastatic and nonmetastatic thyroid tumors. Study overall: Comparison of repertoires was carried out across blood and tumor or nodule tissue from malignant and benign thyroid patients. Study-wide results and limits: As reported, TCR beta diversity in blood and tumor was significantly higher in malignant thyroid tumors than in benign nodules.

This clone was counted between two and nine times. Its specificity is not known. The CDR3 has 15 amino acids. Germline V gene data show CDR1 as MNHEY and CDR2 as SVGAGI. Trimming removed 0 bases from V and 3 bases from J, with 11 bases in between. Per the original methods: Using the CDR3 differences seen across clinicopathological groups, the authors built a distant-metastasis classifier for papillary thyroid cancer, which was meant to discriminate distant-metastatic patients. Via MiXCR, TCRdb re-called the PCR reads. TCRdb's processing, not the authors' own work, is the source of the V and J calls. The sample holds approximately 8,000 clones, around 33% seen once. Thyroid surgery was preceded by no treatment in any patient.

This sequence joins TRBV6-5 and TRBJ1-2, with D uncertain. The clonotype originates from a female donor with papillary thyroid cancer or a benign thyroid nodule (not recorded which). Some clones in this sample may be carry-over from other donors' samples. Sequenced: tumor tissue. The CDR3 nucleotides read TGTGCCAGCAGTTACTCGATGGAGGCTCACTATGGCTACACCTTC. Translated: CASSYSMEAHYGYTF.